This T cell receptor beta chain was recorded in a study of blood T cell repertoires in COVID-19. Study-wide context: PBMCs, B-cell-depleted T cells, or T cells were the source of the cDNA or gDNA that made up the material.

Assay used: immunoSEQ multiplex PCR; TCRdb lists only in-frame clones, some missing. The sample records roughly 140,000 clones, around 84% being singletons. Germline V gene lookup returns CDR1 SGDLS and CDR2 YYNGEE. V was cut by 0 bases and J by 2 bases, with 12 bases left in between. The CDR3 has 16 amino acids. The study recruited people aged roughly 18 to 89 years across about two dozen US areas. Allocation to cohorts depended on clinical history reported by the participants. Exposed study participants had met a COVID-19 case within 2 weeks before entry. The sequencing input was PBMCs or T cells enriched from blood (not recorded which). This sequence was found in a woman between 45 and 60 years old who had been exposed to COVID-19. The V gene is TRBV9, the J gene TRBJ1-5, with unresolved D. The chain's CDR3 is CASSVGVAGGNQPQHF. Written as DNA, the CDR3 is TGTGCCAGCAGCGTAGGAGTGGCAGGCGGCAATCAGCCCCAGCATTTT.